This TCR beta chain was observed in a study of shared clonotypes between healthy human individuals (dated by TCRdb to 2020 to 2022). About the study as a whole: The cohort included three men and two women between 18 and 49 years of age. To increase sequencing depth and limit assay-specific biases, TCR repertoire library preparation and sequencing were carried out by different laboratories using diverse techniques. For each donor, three plates each were used for CD4 naive and CD4 memory, two plates were used for CD8 naive, and one plate was used for CD8 memory. The study deeply sequenced blood TCR repertoires of several healthy adults to estimate repertoire size and the extent of clonotype sharing between individuals. Each donor's leukapheresis produced roughly between roughly 0.85 and 9.5 billion PBMCs.

TCR CDR3 regions were amplified from genomic DNA by multiplex PCR using the deep immunoSEQ assay. For each cell subset, the extracted genomic DNA was distributed evenly across all wells of several immunoSEQ 96-well plates, and each plate served as one replicate. For sorted subsets, around 200 ng genomic DNA, equal to some 28,000 T cell genomes, was loaded into each replicate PCR. Purified libraries were quantified with a Qubit 3.0 fluorometer, sized on a Bioanalyzer 2100, and re-quantified with the KAPA Library Quantification kit. Each immunoSEQ 96-well plate was sequenced on its own single-read 150-cycle Illumina NextSeq 550 flow cell. In the source study's methods: Because the immunoSEQ output included only junctional sequences and no quality scores, the filtering could not be the same as the filtering used for full-length reads. Sequences were annotated with PyIR, a Python wrapper for IgBLAST v1.9, and V/J genes and CDR3 were assigned using IMGT germline references. Reads with weak V/J assignments (E-value above 1e-6), missing CDR3, stop codons, out-of-frame junctions, or ambiguous translated residues were removed. V3J clonotypes were defined as sequences sharing an identical inferred V gene, J gene, and CDR3 amino acid sequence. Percentage overlap between repertoires was calculated by dividing the number of shared unique clonotypes by the size of the smaller repertoire. Repertoire richness was assessed with RTK rarefaction, the Chao1 estimator, and Recon v2.1 estimates of unobserved clonotypes. Generation probabilities for all TCRbeta clonotypes obtained by the gDNA method from a handful of donors were computed using OLGA. In its TCRdb copy, this immuneACCESS table keeps in-frame sequences only and misses some clones. Where compared with another copy, unresolved V genes explain less than half of these, and the others have no known cause. V and J calls and clone size are given by that table; D and trimming were obtained from the DNA. This sample gives some 2,100,000 clones in total; 95% of them show up just once. The top ten clonotypes cover over 0.1% of the sample.

What the work shows at the level of the full study, not this receptor alone: Across a handful of donors, roughly 5% of naive CD4, approximately 4% of naive CD8, about 2.3% of memory CD4, and under 0.45% of memory CD8 clonotypes were shared. Pairwise subsampling led to the expectation that sequencing depth would affect the degree of clonotype sharing among donors. Sampling was restricted to blood, and TCR repertoires in tissues likely differ from the TCR repertoires found in blood. Estimated clonotype richness was generally larger for naive than for memory subsets. Compared with non-shared clonotypes, the clonotypes found in all four sorted-subset donors had higher generation probabilities. Incomplete sequencing was indicated by rarefaction of sorted-subset datasets, despite the large sequencing depth. Because the study included only a small number of donors, the genetic and exposure-history diversity represented was limited.

Healthy HIV-negative adults with no recently reported acute infections or vaccinations were included as donors. Every donor was a Caucasian adult living in Nashville, Tennessee, USA. CD4+ T cells were enriched by magnetic negative selection, after which naive cells were positively selected on CD45RA and the negative fraction was taken as the memory subset. After blood collection by leukapheresis, PBMCs were isolated using Ficoll-Histopaque density gradient centrifugation and then cryopreserved in the vapor phase of liquid nitrogen. Analytical flow cytometry was used to check the purity and quantity of each magnetically sorted T cell population. Each sorted fraction had its genomic DNA isolated and then quantified by UV absorbance on a Nanodrop 2000c. Notes on this clone: Its antigen remains unidentified. Base qualities are not recorded, but no much larger clone differs from it by a single base.

The source material was naive CD4+ T cells sorted from blood. Read against the paper, the sample's cell subset or site label means: CD45RA+ positively selected. The TCR was taken from a man between 18 and 29 years old in good health.

The DNA is as follows: TGTGCCAGCAGCTTAGGGATTTATGAAAAACTGTTTTTT. Its translation reads: CASSLGIYEKLFF. In this chain, TRBV7-9 is recombined with TRBJ1-4, with no confidently assigned D gene. V is pared back by 1 base and J by 6 bases, with 6 bases lying between the germline termini. The germline V gene (reference sequence) specifies SEHNR as CDR1 and FQNEAQ as CDR2. The CDR3 goes from the cysteine to the phenylalanine over 13 residues. Left in the record is the CDR3 DNA by itself, 39 bases read in frame from the first base.